Listed here is a single TCR beta chain. Antigen unknown. The data were taken from a study of T cells after posttransplantation cyclophosphamide. Broader study findings: Recipient CMV seropositivity and CMV reactivation strongly tracked TRB clonality.

The method was immunoSEQ multiplex PCR; TCRdb's version includes in-frame clones alone and lacks a portion of them. The sample includes around 66,000 clones, 90% to 95% of them seen just once. The CDR3 loop spans 11 amino acids. The germline CDR1 and CDR2 sequences are SNHLY and FYNNEI. Trimming removed 7 bases from V and 7 bases from J, with 5 bases in between. The chain links TRBV2 to TRBJ1-6; D ambiguous. The clonotype comes from a woman younger than 45 in good health and a related stem cell transplant donor. The sample was PBMCs. DNA of the CDR3: TGTGCCAGCACCCTCAATTCACCCCTCCACTTT. This sequence encodes CASTLNSPLHF. Drawing the rest from reference TRBV2 and TRBJ1-6, the complete variable domain is EPEVTQTPSHQVTQMGQEVILRCVPISNHLYFYWYRQILGQKVEFLVSFYNNEISEKSEIFDDQFSVERPDGSNFTLKIRSTKLEDSAMYFCASTLNSPLHFGNGTRLTVT.